This T cell receptor (beta chain) comes out of a study of blood T cell repertoires in COVID-19. Study background: Samples of COVID-19 (acute and convalescent) were obtained from the United States, Italy and Spain. In each case, the material was cDNA or gDNA derived from T cells, B-cell-depleted T cells, or PBMCs.

Original processing notes: Reference gene primers were amplified, and this amplification served to estimate nucleated cell counts. Sequencing used immunoSEQ multiplex PCR; TCRdb keeps in-frame clones, though not all of them. D and trimming were read from the DNA, whereas the V and J calls and clone size are those reported in that table. The data show some 130,000 clones, 70% to 80% seen once. Trimming stripped 3 bases from V and 1 base from J, with 10 bases between. In germline, CDR1 is DFQATT, CDR2 SNEGSKA (reference sequence). This CDR3 has 13 amino acids. This clonotype was obtained from a man in his sixties with acute or convalescent COVID-19. The sequenced material came from peripheral blood. The rearrangement joins TRBV20-1 to TRBJ2-7, with D possibly matching TRBD2 (6 bases). This CDR3 is CSASGRGSYEQYF. The CDR3 nucleotides are TGCAGTGCTAGTGGGCGGGGTTCCTACGAGCAGTACTTC.